A selection of T cell receptor beta chains follows, all from one sample in a study of T cells after yellow fever vaccination. TCRdb redid the calling of the 5' RACE reads with MiXCR, one entry per CDR3 protein. Of approximately 580,000 distinct CDR3 sequences listed, around 17% are singletons. The source material was PBMCs, sampled about 5 days after the first yellow fever vaccination. These receptors all come from a man younger than 35 who received the YFV17D yellow fever vaccine. The CDR3 runs from the conserved cysteine through the conserved F or W. The D gene is left open where the match is weak. Some rows mark clone size as missing; the rest say once, few, many or name a class of expanded clone.

j_gene: TRBJ2-4
abundance: few
d_gene: .
v_gene: TRBV5-1
CDR3nt: TGCGCCAGCAGCTTGAGTGGGGGGCCGAACATTCAGTACTTC
CDR3aa: CASSLSGGPNIQYF

j_gene: TRBJ2-1
abundance: .
d_gene: .
v_gene: TRBV28
CDR3nt: TGTGCCAGCAGCATTGCAAATTACAATGAGCAGTTCTTC
CDR3aa: CASSIANYNEQFF

j_gene: TRBJ2-3
abundance: few
d_gene: TRBD1
v_gene: TRBV19
CDR3nt: TGTGCCTCTAGGGACAGGGGGATCCTCACAGATACGCAGTATTTT
CDR3aa: CASRDRGILTDTQYF

j_gene: TRBJ1-6
abundance: few
d_gene: .
v_gene: TRBV7-9
CDR3nt: TGTGCCAGCAGCCACCATCCTCCGGGGAATTCACCCCTCCACTTT
CDR3aa: CASSHHPPGNSPLHF

j_gene: TRBJ1-1
abundance: few
d_gene: .
v_gene: TRBV12-3/TRBV12-4
CDR3nt: TGTGCCAGCAGTTTGCATCCCCAGAACACTGAAGCTTTCTTT
CDR3aa: CASSLHPQNTEAFF

j_gene: TRBJ1-2
abundance: .
d_gene: .
v_gene: TRBV19
CDR3nt: TGTGCCAGTAGTATGACCGGGGCGGATGGCTACACCTTC
CDR3aa: CASSMTGADGYTF

j_gene: TRBJ2-3
abundance: .
d_gene: TRBD1
v_gene: TRBV29-1
CDR3nt: TGCAGCGTCGCCTGGGACAGGGGGACAGATACGCAGTATTTT
CDR3aa: CSVAWDRGTDTQYF

j_gene: TRBJ2-2
abundance: .
d_gene: TRBD2
v_gene: TRBV5-1
CDR3nt: TGCGCCAGCCACAATCCTGGGACTAGCGGCACCGGGGAGCTGTTTTTT
CDR3aa: CASHNPGTSGTGELFF

j_gene: TRBJ2-5
abundance: few
d_gene: TRBD2
v_gene: TRBV5-1
CDR3nt: TGCGCCAGCAGCCCTAGTCCCGTAGCGGGGCAAGAGACCCAGTACTTC
CDR3aa: CASSPSPVAGQETQYF

j_gene: TRBJ2-1
abundance: .
d_gene: TRBD2
v_gene: TRBV11-2
CDR3nt: TGTGCCAGCAGACCGAGGAGGACTAGCGGGGGCCGCTCCTACAATGAGCAGTTCTTC
CDR3aa: CASRPRRTSGGRSYNEQFF

j_gene: TRBJ2-3
abundance: .
d_gene: TRBD2
v_gene: TRBV7-2
CDR3nt: TGTGCCAGCAGCCCCGTTCCGGGGTGGGGAGGGGATACGCAGTATTTT
CDR3aa: CASSPVPGWGGDTQYF

j_gene: TRBJ2-2
abundance: few
d_gene: .
v_gene: TRBV12-3/TRBV12-4
CDR3nt: TGTGCCAGCAGTTGGCAGTACACCGGGGAGCTGTTTTTT
CDR3aa: CASSWQYTGELFF

j_gene: TRBJ2-7
abundance: few
d_gene: .
v_gene: TRBV12-3/TRBV12-4
CDR3nt: TGTGCCAGCACCCACCGCCGTCGCTCCTACGAGCAGTACTTC
CDR3aa: CASTHRRRSYEQYF

j_gene: TRBJ2-3
abundance: .
d_gene: .
v_gene: TRBV5-1
CDR3nt: TGCGCCAGCAGCTTGGTCGGGGAGCGCACAGATACGCAGTATTTT
CDR3aa: CASSLVGERTDTQYF

j_gene: TRBJ2-2
abundance: .
d_gene: TRBD2
v_gene: TRBV9
CDR3nt: TGTGCCAGCAGTCCGCGCCTCGGACTAGCTGGGGGGGAGCTGTTTTTT
CDR3aa: CASSPRLGLAGGELFF

j_gene: TRBJ1-4
abundance: .
d_gene: .
v_gene: TRBV6-1
CDR3nt: TGTGCCACCCGACAGTTAGCCTATGAAAAACTGTTTTTT
CDR3aa: CATRQLAYEKLFF

j_gene: TRBJ2-1
abundance: .
d_gene: .
v_gene: TRBV3-1
CDR3nt: TGTGCCAGCAGCCAAGATAACGAGGGGCATGAGCAGTTCTTC
CDR3aa: CASSQDNEGHEQFF

j_gene: TRBJ2-7
abundance: .
d_gene: TRBD2
v_gene: TRBV30
CDR3nt: TGTGCCTGGAGGGGGGGGATCACTACCTACGAGCAGTACTTC
CDR3aa: CAWRGGITTYEQYF

j_gene: TRBJ1-1
abundance: few
d_gene: .
v_gene: TRBV21-1
CDR3nt: TGTGCCAGCAGCAATGAACAGGGGTTTGGCACTGAAGCTTTCTTT
CDR3aa: CASSNEQGFGTEAFF

j_gene: TRBJ2-5
abundance: .
d_gene: TRBD1
v_gene: TRBV5-1
CDR3nt: TGCGCCAGCGGACAGGGGGCTACAGAGACCCAGTACTTC
CDR3aa: CASGQGATETQYF

j_gene: TRBJ2-3
abundance: few
d_gene: TRBD2
v_gene: TRBV5-6
CDR3nt: TGTGCCAGCAGCGTGACTAGCGGAGGGGGCACAGATACGCAGTATTTT
CDR3aa: CASSVTSGGGTDTQYF

j_gene: TRBJ2-1
abundance: .
d_gene: .
v_gene: TRBV5-1
CDR3nt: TGCGCCAGCAGCTTGGGTCCGAAAAAGTCCTACAATGAGCAGTTCTTC
CDR3aa: CASSLGPKKSYNEQFF

j_gene: TRBJ2-5
abundance: .
d_gene: .
v_gene: TRBV6-2/TRBV6-3
CDR3nt: TGTGCCAGCAGTCCCAGTTCTCGAGGAGAGACCCAGTACTTC
CDR3aa: CASSPSSRGETQYF

j_gene: TRBJ2-1
abundance: few
d_gene: TRBD1
v_gene: TRBV5-1
CDR3nt: TGCGCCAGCAGCCGGTCCGGGACAGGGTCCTACAATGAGCAGTTCTTC
CDR3aa: CASSRSGTGSYNEQFF